The rows below give T cell receptor beta chains drawn from one sample of a study of T cells in Graves' hyperthyroidism and ophthalmopathy. TCRdb used MiXCR to reprocess the multiplex PCR reads, holding one entry per CDR3 protein. The repertoire holds hundreds of thousands of distinct CDR3 sequences, with around 16% as singletons. The sample comprised blood. Receptors originate from a woman between 25 and 40 years old with Graves' hyperthyroidism. Both conserved end residues are part of each CDR3. Fields, in order: CDR3 DNA, CDR3 protein, D gene, J gene, V gene, CDR3 length, clone size. The D gene is left open where the match is weak. Not all rows give a size; the values are once, few, many and, for expanded clones, a class.

TGTGCCAGCAGTTTGGGCAGCCGAGGGGAGCAGTACTTC CASSLGSRGEQYF . TRBJ2-7 TRBV28 13 many
TGTGCCAGCAGCGCCCTAGCGGGATCAATGGAGACCCAGTACTTC CASSALAGSMETQYF TRBD2 TRBJ2-5 TRBV7-8 15 many
TGTGCCAGCCTGGAGGGCCTCGGTCGGGACAGTGAGCAGTTCTTC CASLEGLGRDSEQFF . TRBJ2-1 TRBV28 15 few
TGTGCCAGCAGTGAGATTAGCGAGACCCAGTACTTC CASSEISETQYF . TRBJ2-5 TRBV2 12 many
TGTGCCAGCAGTGAATACGGAGGGATCCCCAAAGAGACCCAGTACTTC CASSEYGGIPKETQYF . TRBJ2-5 TRBV2 16 many
TGTGCCTGGAGTGCGACCCGAACCCCGGACAGGGAATTGGGCTACACCTTC CAWSATRTPDRELGYTF TRBD1 TRBJ1-2 TRBV30 17 .
TGTGCCAGTAGTGAACAGGGCGTGACGTCCTACGAGCAGTACTTC CASSEQGVTSYEQYF . TRBJ2-7 TRBV19 15 .
TGCAGCGTTGACGGTTCTGGAGGGCCGGGGGACCAAGAGACCCAGTACTTC CSVDGSGGPGDQETQYF . TRBJ2-5 TRBV29-1 17 few
TGTGCCAGTACCCCTAGCGGGATCAGGGCGGAGACCCAGTACTTC CASTPSGIRAETQYF TRBD2 TRBJ2-5 TRBV19 15 .
TGTGCCGTGGGTGAGTGGGAGGTGAGCGAGACCCAGTACTTC CAVGEWEVSETQYF . TRBJ2-5 TRBV6-1 14 many
TGTGCCAGCAGTGTCAAAGAGACCCAGTACTTC CASSVKETQYF . TRBJ2-5 TRBV25-1 11 few
TGTGCCAGCAGCCAAGTGGAGGGAGATTACGAGCAGTACTTC CASSQVEGDYEQYF . TRBJ2-7 TRBV4-2 14 few